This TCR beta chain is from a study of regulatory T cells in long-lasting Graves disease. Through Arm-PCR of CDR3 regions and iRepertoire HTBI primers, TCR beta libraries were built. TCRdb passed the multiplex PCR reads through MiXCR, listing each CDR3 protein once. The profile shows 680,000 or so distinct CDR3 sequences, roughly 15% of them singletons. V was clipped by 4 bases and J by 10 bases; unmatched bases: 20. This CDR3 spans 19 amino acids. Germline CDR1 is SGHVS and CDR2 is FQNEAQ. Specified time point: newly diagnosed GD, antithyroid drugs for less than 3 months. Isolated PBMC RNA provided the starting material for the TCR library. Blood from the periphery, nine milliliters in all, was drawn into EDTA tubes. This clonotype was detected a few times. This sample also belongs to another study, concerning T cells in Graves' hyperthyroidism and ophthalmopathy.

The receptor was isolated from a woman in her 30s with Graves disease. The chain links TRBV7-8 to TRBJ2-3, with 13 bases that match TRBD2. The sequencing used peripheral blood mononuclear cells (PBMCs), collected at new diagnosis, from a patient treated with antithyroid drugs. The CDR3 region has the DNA TGTGCCAGCAGCTCCACGGCGGACGCCGGGACTAGCGGGGAGGGGGCGCAGTATTTT. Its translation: CASSSTADAGTSGEGAQYF.